The T cell receptor beta chain under discussion was sequenced for a study of T cell changes during pregnancy in multiple sclerosis. Method: immunoSEQ multiplex PCR; TCRdb's copy keeps in-frame clones and lacks some. The sample lists approximately 20,000 clones; about 90% were seen once. The specimen was CD8+ T cells from peripheral blood mononuclear cells, collected after pregnancy. The origin of this receptor is a female donor with multiple sclerosis, enrolled in a pregnancy study.

For the CDR3, the DNA is TGTGCCAGCAGCTTGGACCCCCAGGCACAAGAGACCCAGTACTTC. Its protein is CASSLDPQAQETQYF. The chain carries TRBV5-4 and TRBJ2-5, with no clear D. Trimming cost V 0 bases and J 2 bases, with 11 bases left between them. This CDR3 has 15 residues. Germline assignment: CDR1 SGHNT and CDR2 YYREEE (reference sequence).